What follows are 32 T cell receptor beta chains derived from one specimen sequenced in a study of shared clonotypes between healthy human individuals. Libraries were prepared by immunoSEQ multiplex PCR; TCRdb keeps only in-frame clonotypes and omits some of them. Here the sample spans 650,000 to 700,000 clones, around 90% being singletons. The sequenced sample was memory CD8+ T cells from PBMCs. The subset is: CD45RO+ cells pooled with CCR7-negative TemRA cells. Source of these receptors: a man aged 18-30 years in good health. Some clones in this sample may be carry-over from other donors' samples.

The chain carries TRBV27 and TRBJ2-1, with 13 nucleotides matching TRBD2. V shed 2 bases, J shed 1 base, and the junction held 8 bases outside the gene matches. This CDR3 has 19 residues. CDR1 and CDR2 (germline): MNHEY, SMNVEV (reference sequence). The chain's CDR3 is CASSLGGTSGIGSYNEQFF. The CDR3 coding sequence is TGTGCCAGCAGTTTAGGGGGGACTAGCGGGATTGGGTCCTACAATGAGCAGTTCTTC.

This clone was seen just once. V gene TRBV9 combines with J gene TRBJ2-7; 10 nucleotides line up with TRBD2. CDR1 and CDR2 from the germline V gene are SGDLS and YYNGEE. CDR3 length equals 14 residues. J was trimmed by 4 bases and V by 3 bases; bases with no gene match: 4. The DNA for the CDR3 is TGTGCCAGCAGCGCTGGGACTAGCGTTTACGAGCAGTACTTC. The encoded protein is CASSAGTSVYEQYF.

The CDR3: CATSGRPLGNTDTQYF. For the CDR3, the DNA is TGTGCGACTAGCGGGAGGCCCCTGGGGAACACAGATACGCAGTATTTT. The rearrangement links TRBV28 to TRBJ2-3, with TRBD2 matching 13 bases. This CDR3 spans 16 amino acids. Germline V CDR1 and CDR2: MDHEN, SYDVKM.

This chain joins TRBV6-1 and TRBJ2-1; tentatively, D is TRBD1 (5 bases). Trimming shortened V by 2 bases and J by 2 bases, and 13 bases separated the two germline ends. Germline V CDR1 and CDR2: MNHNS, SASEGT. CDR3 length: 16 amino acids. CDR3 nucleotide sequence: TGTGCCAGCAGTGAACTAAGGGGTCCAACCTACAATGAGCAGTTCTTC. Amino acid sequence: CASSELRGPTYNEQFF.

J is TRBJ2-1 and V is TRBV9; TRBD2 matches at 10 bases. CDR3 length equals 17 residues. Germline V gives CDR1 SGDLS, CDR2 YYNGEE. V dropped 4 bases and J dropped 0; count of bases not matched to a gene: 7. The CDR3 loop is CASSPRLAGPSYNEQFF. CDR3 DNA: TGTGCCAGCAGCCCTCGACTAGCGGGCCCCTCCTACAATGAGCAGTTCTTC. The whole variable domain, remainder taken from reference TRBV9 and TRBJ2-1, is DSGVTQTPKHLITATGQRVTLRCSPRSGDLSVYWYQQSLDQGLQFLIQYYNGEERAKGNILERFSAQQFPDLHSELNLSSLELGDSALYFCASSPRLAGPSYNEQFFGPGTRLTVL.

The chain carries TRBV9 and TRBJ2-1; D tentatively fits TRBD1 or TRBD2 (5 bases each). Looked up from germline, CDR1 is SGDLS and CDR2 is YYNGEE. Trimming pared 4 bases from V and 7 bases from J, leaving 18 bases between. This CDR3 contains 15 residues. CDR3 DNA sequence: TGTGCCAGCAGCCCAAGGGACCCTGGGTGGAATGAGCAGTTCTTC. Its translation is CASSPRDPGWNEQFF.

The genes are TRBV6-6 and TRBJ1-5; D call uncertain. The germline gives CDR1 MNHNY, CDR2 SVGAGI (reference sequence). This CDR3 is 16 amino acids long. Trimming cost V 4 bases and J 5 bases, with 18 bases left between them. Written as DNA, the CDR3 is TGTGCCAGCAGTTCACCCCCCGGGAACAGAGATCAGCCCCAGCATTTT. This sequence encodes CASSSPPGNRDQPQHF.

The chain uses TRBV13 and TRBJ2-5; a weak D match, TRBD1 (6 bases). The V end lost 3 bases, the J end lost 5 bases, and 22 bases lay between the germline ends. The CDR3 has 17 residues. Germline lookup yields CDR1 PRHDT and CDR2 FYEKMQ (reference sequence). CDR3 amino acids: CASSFLSVLGRGETQYF. CDR3 coding DNA: TGTGCCAGCAGCTTTCTCAGCGTTTTGGGCAGGGGCGAGACCCAGTACTTC.

In the case of this clone: Other DNA sequences in this specimen translate into the identical CDR3. The chain links TRBV19 to TRBJ2-7, with a possible D match to TRBD1 (5 bases). V lost 6 bases and J lost 2, with 11 bases in between. The CDR3 spans 13 residues. The germline V gene encodes CDR1 LNHDA and CDR2 SQIVND (reference sequence). CDR3: CASSLDSTYEQYF. CDR3 sequence (DNA): TGTGCCAGTAGCCTTGACAGCACCTACGAGCAGTACTTC.

This chain links TRBV28 with TRBJ1-5, with D possibly matching TRBD1 (6 bases). The CDR3 has 16 amino acids. The V and J ends lost 3 bases and 3 bases respectively, with 15 bases between them. CDR1 MDHEN and CDR2 SYDVKM come from the germline V gene. The CDR3 is CASSLGPGQINQPQHF. The CDR3 DNA is TGTGCCAGCAGTTTGGGTCCGGGACAAATCAATCAGCCCCAGCATTTT.

V is TRBV6-6 and J is TRBJ2-3; the D gene is possibly TRBD1 (6 bases). The germline V gene has CDR1 MNHNY and CDR2 SVGAGI (reference sequence). Trimming shortened V by 5 bases and J by 7 bases, and 13 bases separated the two germline ends. The CDR3 has 13 residues. CDR3 DNA sequence: TGTGCCAGCAGTCACCCAGGGGTTCATACGCAGTATTTT. The encoded protein is CASSHPGVHTQYF.

The chain is built from TRBV7-3 and TRBJ2-7; maybe TRBD1 (5 bases). V shed 5 bases and J shed 7 bases, with 9 bases lying between them. From germline, CDR1 is SGHTA and CDR2 FQGTGA. This CDR3 comprises 11 residues. The CDR3 DNA sequence: TGTGCCAGCAGCACAAACAGGGAGCAGTACTTC. It encodes CASSTNREQYF.

For this clone: This CDR3 is also generated by other DNA sequences in the sample. The V call is TRBV27, the J call TRBJ2-7; 10 nucleotides agree with TRBD2. Trimming at V came to 0 bases and at J to 3 bases, leaving 2 bases not matched to a gene. The CDR3 loop spans 15 amino acids. CDR1 MNHEY and CDR2 SMNVEV come from the germline V gene (reference sequence). The DNA of the CDR3 is TGTGCCAGCAGTTTATCGCTAGCGGGAGTCTACGAGCAGTACTTC. It specifies CASSLSLAGVYEQYF.

The chain uses TRBV4-1 and TRBJ2-5, with TRBD2 matching 13 bases. The DNA end is a closer match to TRBJ2-7, so the J assignment may be wrong. Germline V gene data show CDR1 as MGHRA and CDR2 as YSYEKL. The CDR3 extends over 17 amino acids. The CDR3 sequence is CASSPAPTSGRAYEQYF. For the CDR3, the DNA is TGCGCCAGCAGCCCGGCCCCCACTAGCGGGAGGGCCTACGAGCAGTACTTC.

The chain uses TRBV10-1 and TRBJ1-1; perhaps TRBD1 as D (5 bases). This CDR3 contains 13 residues. CDR1 is WNHNN, CDR2 SYGVQD, per germline (reference sequence). The V end lost 2 bases, the J end lost 6 bases, and 10 bases lay between the germline ends. For the CDR3, the DNA is TGCGCCAGCAGTGAGGTGGGGGGGGCTGAAGCTTTCTTT. This codes for CASSEVGGAEAFF.

The rearrangement uses TRBV4-3 and TRBJ2-7, with D perhaps given as TRBD1 or TRBD2 (5 bases each). Germline CDR1 reads LGHNA; CDR2 reads YSLEER. The CDR3 spans 14 residues. V shed 3 bases and J shed 6 bases, with 15 bases lying between them. The CDR3 reads CASSHTGADFEQYF. The CDR3 nucleotides are TGCGCCAGCAGCCACACCGGGGCTGATTTCGAGCAGTACTTC.

The chain employs TRBV29-1 and TRBJ2-7, with D perhaps matching TRBD2 (5 bases). With 6 bases removed from V and 1 base from J, the gap between germline ends came to 10 bases. The CDR3 has 12 amino acids. CDR1 SQVTM and CDR2 ANQGSEA come from the germline V gene. DNA for the CDR3: TGCAGCGTGAGGGATCCGTCCTACGAGCAGTACTTC. This translates into CSVRDPSYEQYF.

The V gene is TRBV27, the J gene TRBJ2-1; 8 nucleotides align to TRBD1. The CDR3 is made up of 15 amino acids. V gave up 4 bases and J gave up 5 bases; unmatched junction bases: 7. Germline loops: CDR1 MNHEY, CDR2 SMNVEV (reference sequence). The CDR3 DNA reads as TGTGCCAGCAGTTCGAGGACAGGGTCGGACAATGAGCAGTTCTTC. Its protein is CASSSRTGSDNEQFF.

The chain couples TRBV27 to TRBJ2-3; TRBD1 or TRBD2 may be the D gene (5 bases each). Germline CDR1 reads MNHEY; CDR2 reads SMNVEV (reference sequence). This CDR3 is 13 amino acids long. V lost 4 bases to trimming and J lost 4 bases, with 9 bases between them. The CDR3 DNA reads as TGTGCCAGCAGTTGGATGGGGGCAGATACGCAGTATTTT. Its translation is CASSWMGADTQYF.

This clone has only one observation. The rearrangement joins TRBV6-5 to TRBJ2-7; tentatively, D is TRBD2 (6 bases). The length of the CDR3 is 12 residues. The ends were cut back, 5 bases at V and 6 bases at J, with 11 bases in the middle. The germline V gene has CDR1 MNHEY and CDR2 SVGAGI. The CDR3 nucleotides read TGTGCCAGCAGTCCCGGGGGTGCCGAGCAGTACTTC. Translation gives CASSPGGAEQYF.

On this clone: This sample also contains other DNA sequences that code for the same CDR3. The rearrangement links TRBV5-6 to TRBJ2-5, with D perhaps TRBD2 (6 bases). Germline CDR1 SGHDT, CDR2 YYEEEE. Trimming took 2 bases from V and 3 from J, leaving 8 bases between them. The length of the CDR3 is 13 residues. The CDR3 nucleotides are TGTGCCAGCAGCTTAGGCGGGGAAGAGACCCAGTACTTC. Translating gives CASSLGGEETQYF.

The chain couples TRBV5-6 to TRBJ2-7, with 9 bases matching TRBD1. The CDR3 is 16 amino acids. The V segment lost 0 bases and the J segment 3 bases; nucleotides outside the gene matches: 7. Germline-derived CDR1 and CDR2 are SGHDT and YYEEEE. Here the CDR3 reads CASSLALGQGYYEQYF. In nucleotides, the CDR3 is TGTGCCAGCAGCTTGGCTCTGGGACAGGGATACTACGAGCAGTACTTC.

This clone was seen just once. This rearrangement joins TRBV27 to TRBJ2-7; D remains unclear. The V and J ends lost 0 bases and 3 bases respectively, with 9 bases between them. This CDR3 is 14 amino acids long. Per the germline V gene, CDR1 is MNHEY and CDR2 is SMNVEV (reference sequence). The CDR3: CASSLSGKNYEQYF. The DNA of the CDR3 is TGTGCCAGCAGTTTATCGGGCAAAAACTACGAGCAGTACTTC.

The J gene is TRBJ1-3, the V gene TRBV15; 7 nucleotides match TRBD1. V trimming: 6 bases; J trimming: 4 bases; junction bases outside the gene matches: 15. Germline CDR1 LNHNV, CDR2 YYDKDF (reference sequence). The CDR3 spans 17 residues. Written as DNA, the CDR3 is TGTGCCACCAGAGAGACTGTCAGGGGGAGAGAAGGAAACACCATATATTTT. Translation gives CATRETVRGREGNTIYF.

The chain employs TRBV9 and TRBJ1-2; D gene ambiguous. Germline V gene data show CDR1 as SGDLS and CDR2 as YYNGEE. This CDR3 comprises 12 residues. Trimming removed 2 bases from V and 5 bases from J, with 7 bases in between. The CDR3 region has the DNA TGTGCCAGCAGCGTCGACACGTATGGCTACACCTTC. Its translation is CASSVDTYGYTF.

This clone was recorded once. The chain couples TRBV28 to TRBJ2-7; D not certain. Deletions cut 11 bases from V and 0 bases from J, with 11 bases between. The CDR3 is made up of 12 amino acids. Germline V lookup: CDR1 MDHEN, CDR2 SYDVKM. This chain's CDR3 is CAGGAHSYEQYF. The CDR3 DNA sequence: TGTGCCGGCGGAGCTCACTCCTACGAGCAGTACTTC.

The V and J genes are TRBV6-5 and TRBJ2-7, with D possibly TRBD1 on 5 matching bases. V gave up 4 bases and J gave up 2 bases, with 18 bases separating them. Germline CDR1 is MNHEY and CDR2 is SVGAGI. The CDR3 is 16 residues long. DNA for the CDR3: TGTGCCAGCAGTTTAGTAACAGGAACCCTAACCTACGAGCAGTACTTC. Translated, it gives CASSLVTGTLTYEQYF.

V is TRBV15 and J is TRBJ1-3, with D uncertain. Germline V gene data show CDR1 as LNHNV and CDR2 as YYDKDF (reference sequence). V dropped 1 base and J dropped 0 bases, with 16 bases sitting between them. CDR3 length: 18 amino acids. The CDR3 coding sequence is TGTGCCACCAGCAGAGGACGGAGTACCGAGAGCTCTGGAAACACCATATATTTT. This translates into CATSRGRSTESSGNTIYF.

The CDR3 DNA is TGTGCCAGCAGCCACCCAGCGGGGTACTCCTACGAGCAGTACTTC. Encoded protein: CASSHPAGYSYEQYF. This chain connects TRBV14 to TRBJ2-7; 7 bases are a match to TRBD2. Germline V lookup: CDR1 SGHDN, CDR2 FVKESK. The V and J ends lost 3 bases and 0 bases, in that order; junction bases with no gene match: 5. This CDR3 has 15 amino acids. Full variable domain (remainder filled in from reference TRBV14 and TRBJ2-7): EAGVTQFPSHSVIEKGQTVTLRCDPISGHDNLYWYRRVMGKEIKFLLHFVKESKQDESGMPNNRFLAERTGGTYSTLKVQPAELEDSGVYFCASSHPAGYSYEQYFGPGTRLTVT.

The chain employs TRBV11-2 and TRBJ2-7; D may be TRBD1 (5 bases). Germline lookup yields CDR1 SGHAT and CDR2 FQNNGV. Trimming stripped 3 bases from V and 3 bases from J, with 18 bases between. The CDR3 runs to 16 residues. The CDR3 region is CASSLFAGPINYEQYF. DNA for the CDR3: TGTGCCAGCAGCTTGTTCGCAGGGCCGATTAACTACGAGCAGTACTTC.

The rearrangement links TRBV13 to TRBJ2-3, with 10 bases that match TRBD1. CDR3 length: 18 amino acids. The trim removed 5 bases at V and 2 bases at J, leaving 13 bases unmatched. The germline V gene has CDR1 PRHDT and CDR2 FYEKMQ (reference sequence). Written as DNA, the CDR3 is TGTGCCAGCAGCCCGGAGGGTGGGACAGGGGATCCCACAGATACGCAGTATTTT. This encodes CASSPEGGTGDPTDTQYF.

This clone was detected only once. This rearrangement joins TRBV27 to TRBJ2-1, with 11 bases lining up with TRBD2. The germline gives CDR1 MNHEY, CDR2 SMNVEV (reference sequence). The length of the CDR3 is 16 residues. V lost 5 bases to trimming and J lost 9 bases; unmatched junction nucleotides: 12. The CDR3 region has the DNA TGTGCCAGCAGTCCCAGACTAGCGGGATGGCGAGCTGAGCAGTTCTTC. Translation: CASSPRLAGWRAEQFF.